This record concerns one T cell receptor (beta chain) sequence. These data originate in a study of blood T cell repertoires in COVID-19. Across the whole study: Samples of COVID-19 (acute and convalescent) were obtained from the United States, Italy and Spain. T cells, B-cell-depleted T cells, or PBMCs provided the cDNA or gDNA that served as material.

Repertoires were generated with immunoSEQ multiplex PCR, while TCRdb's copy carries only in-frame clones and drops some. The table shows about 39,000 clones, with 80% to 90% occurring only once. Material: peripheral blood. The receptor was isolated from a man in his fifties with active or convalescent COVID-19.

The CDR3 sequence is CASSSLFSYTF. CDR3 DNA: TGTGCCAGCAGTTCCTTGTTTAGCTACACCTTC. The V and J genes are TRBV12-3 or TRBV12-4 and TRBJ1-2; the D is unclear. V was cut by 4 bases and J by 9 bases, with 9 bases left in between. CDR3 length: 11 residues.